This TCR beta chain stems from a study of T cells in narcolepsy. Study outcomes and limitations: No autoreactive T cell clone sequences appeared in some memory CD4+ repertoires. Autoreactive clonotypes reportedly recurred in blood of same and different patients, not controls. HCRT-specific and TRIB2-specific autoreactive clonotypes appeared among same-patient CSF and blood CD4+ clonotypes.

Clones were read by immunoSEQ multiplex PCR, and TCRdb kept only the in-frame ones, dropping some. This sample yields roughly 30,000 clones, of which around 80% are seen a single time; 1.2% belongs to the top ten. The CDR3 is 16 amino acids. Trimming pared 8 bases from V and 1 base from J, leaving 18 bases between. Germline V gene data show CDR1 as ENHRY and CDR2 as SYGVKD. Worth noting for this clone: Antigen: not known.

The chain has TRBV10-3 and TRBJ1-5; D is unclear. The sequencing input was CD45RA- memory CD4+ T cells from PBMCs. The sequence derives from a human donor with narcolepsy. CDR3 coding DNA: TGTGCCATCTCCCAATTTAGGGAGCTCAGCAATCAGCCCCAGCATTTT. It is translated as CAISQFRELSNQPQHF.